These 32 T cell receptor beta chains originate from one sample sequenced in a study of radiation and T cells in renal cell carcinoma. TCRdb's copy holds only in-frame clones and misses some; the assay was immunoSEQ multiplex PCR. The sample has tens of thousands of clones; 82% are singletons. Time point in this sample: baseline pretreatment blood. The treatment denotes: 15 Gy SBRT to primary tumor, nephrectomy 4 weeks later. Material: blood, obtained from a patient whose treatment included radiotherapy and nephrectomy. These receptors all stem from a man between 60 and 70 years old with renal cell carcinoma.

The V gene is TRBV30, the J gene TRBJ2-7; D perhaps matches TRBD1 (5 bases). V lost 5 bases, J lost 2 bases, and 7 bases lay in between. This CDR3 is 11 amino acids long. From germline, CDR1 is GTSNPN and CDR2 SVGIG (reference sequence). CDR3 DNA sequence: TGTGCCTGGGAGGACACCTACGAGCAGTACTTC. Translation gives CAWEDTYEQYF.

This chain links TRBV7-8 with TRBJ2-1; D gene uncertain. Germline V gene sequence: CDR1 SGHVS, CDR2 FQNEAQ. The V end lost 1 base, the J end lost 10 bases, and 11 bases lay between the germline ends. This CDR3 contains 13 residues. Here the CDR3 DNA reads TGTGCCAGCAGCTTAGATCAGTCGGTAGAGCAGTTCTTC. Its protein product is CASSLDQSVEQFF.

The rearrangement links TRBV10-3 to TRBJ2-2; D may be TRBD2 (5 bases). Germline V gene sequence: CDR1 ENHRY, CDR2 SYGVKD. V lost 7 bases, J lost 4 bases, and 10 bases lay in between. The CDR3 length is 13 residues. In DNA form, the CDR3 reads TGTGCCATCACGGGGTCGGGCACCGGGGAGCTGTTTTTT. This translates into CAITGSGTGELFF.

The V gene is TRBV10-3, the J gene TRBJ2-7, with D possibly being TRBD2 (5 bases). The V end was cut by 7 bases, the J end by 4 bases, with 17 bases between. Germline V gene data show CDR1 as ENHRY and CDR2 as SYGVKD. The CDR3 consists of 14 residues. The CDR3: CAITVDLTGYEQYF. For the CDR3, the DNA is TGTGCCATCACTGTTGACCTGACGGGGTACGAGCAGTACTTC.

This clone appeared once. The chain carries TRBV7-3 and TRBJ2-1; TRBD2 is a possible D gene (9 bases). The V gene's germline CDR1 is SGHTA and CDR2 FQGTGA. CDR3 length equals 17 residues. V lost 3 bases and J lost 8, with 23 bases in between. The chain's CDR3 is CASSLAGGGRASYEQFF. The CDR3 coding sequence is TGTGCCAGCAGCTTGGCAGGGGGCGGGAGGGCCTCGTATGAGCAGTTCTTC.

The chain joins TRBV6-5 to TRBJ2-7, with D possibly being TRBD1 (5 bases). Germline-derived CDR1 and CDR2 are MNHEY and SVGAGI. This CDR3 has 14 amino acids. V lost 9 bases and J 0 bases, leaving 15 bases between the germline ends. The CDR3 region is CASQFRASSYEQYF. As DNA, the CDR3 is TGTGCCAGTCAGTTCAGGGCGAGCTCCTACGAGCAGTACTTC.

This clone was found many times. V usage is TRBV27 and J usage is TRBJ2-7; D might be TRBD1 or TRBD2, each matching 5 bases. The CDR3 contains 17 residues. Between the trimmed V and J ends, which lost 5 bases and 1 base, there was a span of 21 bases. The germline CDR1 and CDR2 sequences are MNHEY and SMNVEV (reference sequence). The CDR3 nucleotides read TGTGCCAGCAGTCGTAATAGTGGGGGAAGGCTTTCCTACGAGCAGTACTTC. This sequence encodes CASSRNSGGRLSYEQYF.

CDR3 residues: CASRPAARAYGYTF. Written as DNA, the CDR3 is TGTGCCAGCAGACCCGCAGCTCGGGCCTATGGCTACACCTTC. V is TRBV27 and J is TRBJ1-2; D gene uncertain. CDR1 is MNHEY, CDR2 SMNVEV, per germline (reference sequence). V was clipped by 6 bases and J by 4 bases, with 15 bases between them. The CDR3 is 14 residues long.

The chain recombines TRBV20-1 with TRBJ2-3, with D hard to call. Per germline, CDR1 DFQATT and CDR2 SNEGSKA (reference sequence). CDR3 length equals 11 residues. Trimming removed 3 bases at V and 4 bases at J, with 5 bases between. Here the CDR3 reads CSASQADTQYF. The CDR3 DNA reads TGCAGTGCTAGTCAAGCAGATACGCAGTATTTT.

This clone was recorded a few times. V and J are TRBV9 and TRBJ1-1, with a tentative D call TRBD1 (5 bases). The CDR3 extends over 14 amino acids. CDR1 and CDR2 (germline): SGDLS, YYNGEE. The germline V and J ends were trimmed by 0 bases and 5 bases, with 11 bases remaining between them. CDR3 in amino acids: CASSVVQGMTEAFF. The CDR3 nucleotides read TGTGCCAGCAGCGTAGTGCAGGGTATGACTGAAGCTTTCTTT.

CDR3 sequence reads: CASSLVDEQYF. The CDR3 DNA follows: TGTGCCAGCAGCTTGGTAGACGAGCAGTACTTC. The J gene is TRBJ2-7, the V gene TRBV5-5; D gene unclear. The V end lost 0 bases, the J end lost 5 bases, and 3 bases lay between the germline ends. This CDR3 spans 11 amino acids. The germline V gene encodes CDR1 SGHKS and CDR2 YYEKEE (reference sequence).

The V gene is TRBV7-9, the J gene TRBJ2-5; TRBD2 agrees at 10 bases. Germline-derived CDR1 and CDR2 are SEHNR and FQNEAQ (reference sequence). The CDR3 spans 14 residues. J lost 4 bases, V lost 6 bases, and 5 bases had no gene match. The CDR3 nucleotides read TGTGCCAGCAGTACCCTAGCGGGAGTAGAGACCCAGTACTTC. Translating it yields CASSTLAGVETQYF.

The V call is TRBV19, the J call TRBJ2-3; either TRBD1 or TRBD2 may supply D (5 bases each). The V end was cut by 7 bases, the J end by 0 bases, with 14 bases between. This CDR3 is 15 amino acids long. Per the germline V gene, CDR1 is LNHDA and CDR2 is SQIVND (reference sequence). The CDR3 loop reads CASNGAGGSTDTQYF. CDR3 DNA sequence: TGTGCCAGTAACGGGGCGGGCGGGAGCACAGATACGCAGTATTTT.

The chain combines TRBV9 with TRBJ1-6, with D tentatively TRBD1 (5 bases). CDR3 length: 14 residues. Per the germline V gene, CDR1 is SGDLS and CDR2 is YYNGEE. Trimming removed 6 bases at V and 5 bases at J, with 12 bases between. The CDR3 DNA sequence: TGTGCCAGCACCCCGCGGGGGAATAATTCACCCCTCCACTTT. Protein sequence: CASTPRGNNSPLHF. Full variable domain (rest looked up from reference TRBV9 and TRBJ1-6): DSGVTQTPKHLITATGQRVTLRCSPRSGDLSVYWYQQSLDQGLQFLIQYYNGEERAKGNILERFSAQQFPDLHSELNLSSLELGDSALYFCASTPRGNNSPLHFGNGTRLTVT.

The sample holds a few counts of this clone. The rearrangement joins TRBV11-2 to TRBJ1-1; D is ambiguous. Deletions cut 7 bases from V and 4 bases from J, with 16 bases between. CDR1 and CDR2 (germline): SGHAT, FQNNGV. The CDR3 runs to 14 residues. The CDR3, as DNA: TGTGCCAGCAACCCTGCGGGGAGAGGCACTGAAGCTTTCTTT. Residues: CASNPAGRGTEAFF.

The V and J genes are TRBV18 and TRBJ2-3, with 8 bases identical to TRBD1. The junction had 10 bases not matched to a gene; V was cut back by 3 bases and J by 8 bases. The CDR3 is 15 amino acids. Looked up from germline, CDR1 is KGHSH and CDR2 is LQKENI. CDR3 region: CASSPAVTGEGTQYF. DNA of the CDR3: TGTGCCAGCTCACCCGCCGTGACAGGGGAAGGTACGCAGTATTTT.

The DNA of the CDR3 is TGTGCCAGCACCCAACGACAGTTATCTAATGAAAAACTGTTTTTT. Its translation is CASTQRQLSNEKLFF. V usage is TRBV2 and J usage is TRBJ1-4; D possibly corresponds to TRBD1 (5 bases). Germline values: CDR1 SNHLY, CDR2 FYNNEI. CDR3 length equals 15 residues. The V end was cut by 7 bases, the J end by 3 bases, with 15 bases between.

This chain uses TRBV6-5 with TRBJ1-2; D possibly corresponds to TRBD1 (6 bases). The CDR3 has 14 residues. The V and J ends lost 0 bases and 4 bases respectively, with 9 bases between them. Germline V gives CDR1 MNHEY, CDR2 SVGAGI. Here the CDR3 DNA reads TGTGCCAGCAGTTACTCGAGGGGGTTCTATGGCTACACCTTC. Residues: CASSYSRGFYGYTF.

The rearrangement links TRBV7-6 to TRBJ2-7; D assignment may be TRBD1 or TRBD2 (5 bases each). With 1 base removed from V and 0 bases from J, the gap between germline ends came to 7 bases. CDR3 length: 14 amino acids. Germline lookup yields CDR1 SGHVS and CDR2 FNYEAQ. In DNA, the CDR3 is TGTGCCAGCAGCTTAGTCGGGGCCTCCTACGAGCAGTACTTC. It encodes CASSLVGASYEQYF.

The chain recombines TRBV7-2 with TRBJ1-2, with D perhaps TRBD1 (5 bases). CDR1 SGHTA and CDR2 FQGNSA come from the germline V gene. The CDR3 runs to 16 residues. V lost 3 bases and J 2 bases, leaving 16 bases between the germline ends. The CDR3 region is CASSLSPSGLNYGYTF. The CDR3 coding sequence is TGTGCCAGCAGCTTGTCCCCCTCAGGGTTGAACTATGGCTACACCTTC. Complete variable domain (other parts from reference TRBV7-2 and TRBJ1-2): GAGVSQSPSNKVTEKGKDVELRCDPISGHTALYWYRQSLGQGLEFLIYFQGNSAPDKSGLPSDRFSAERTGGSVSTLTIQRTQQEDSAVYLCASSLSPSGLNYGYTFGSGTRLTVV.

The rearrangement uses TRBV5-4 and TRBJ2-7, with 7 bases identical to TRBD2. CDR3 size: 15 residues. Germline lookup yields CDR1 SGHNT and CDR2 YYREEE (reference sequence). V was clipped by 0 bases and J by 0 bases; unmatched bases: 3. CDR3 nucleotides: TGTGCCAGCAGCTTGGCTGGGGGGGGCTCCTACGAGCAGTACTTC. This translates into CASSLAGGGSYEQYF.

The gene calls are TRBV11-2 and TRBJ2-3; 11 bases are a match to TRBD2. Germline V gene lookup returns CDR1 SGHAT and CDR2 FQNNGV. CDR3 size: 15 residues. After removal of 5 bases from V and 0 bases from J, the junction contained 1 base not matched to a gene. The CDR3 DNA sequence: TGTGCCAGCAGCCGACTAGCGGGGAGCACAGATACGCAGTATTTT. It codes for CASSRLAGSTDTQYF.

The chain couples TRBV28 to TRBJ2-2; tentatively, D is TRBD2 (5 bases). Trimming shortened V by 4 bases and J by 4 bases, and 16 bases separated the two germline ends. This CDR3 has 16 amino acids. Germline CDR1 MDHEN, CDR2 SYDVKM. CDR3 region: CASSSREGSTTGELFF. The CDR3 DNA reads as TGTGCCAGCAGTTCCCGGGAAGGGTCCACCACCGGGGAGCTGTTTTTT.

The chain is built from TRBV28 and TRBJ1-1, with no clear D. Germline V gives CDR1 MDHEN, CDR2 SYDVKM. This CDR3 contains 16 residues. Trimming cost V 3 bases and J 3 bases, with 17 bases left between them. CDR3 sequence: CASSFYEGVQHTEAFF. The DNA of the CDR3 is TGTGCCAGCAGTTTCTACGAGGGAGTTCAGCACACTGAAGCTTTCTTT.

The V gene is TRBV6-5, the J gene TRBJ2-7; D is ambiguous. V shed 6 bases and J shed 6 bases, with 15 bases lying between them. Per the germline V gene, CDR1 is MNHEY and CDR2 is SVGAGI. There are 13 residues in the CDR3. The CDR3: CASRPQPLGEQYF. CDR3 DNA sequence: TGTGCCAGCAGGCCACAGCCCTTAGGCGAGCAGTACTTC.

In DNA, the CDR3 is TGTGCCAGCAGTTTGACGATCTCGAACGAGCAGTACTTC. Its translation is CASSLTISNEQYF. The chain recombines TRBV27 with TRBJ2-7, with unresolved D. Germline V gives CDR1 MNHEY, CDR2 SMNVEV (reference sequence). Trimming took 3 bases from V and 5 from J, leaving 11 bases between them. The CDR3 runs 13 residues.

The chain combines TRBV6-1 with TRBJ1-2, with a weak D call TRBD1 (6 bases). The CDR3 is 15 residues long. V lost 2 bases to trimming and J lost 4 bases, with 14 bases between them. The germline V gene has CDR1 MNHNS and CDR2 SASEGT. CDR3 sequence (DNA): TGTGCCAGCAGTGAATTTGGGGGCCGGAGCTATGGCTACACCTTC. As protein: CASSEFGGRSYGYTF.

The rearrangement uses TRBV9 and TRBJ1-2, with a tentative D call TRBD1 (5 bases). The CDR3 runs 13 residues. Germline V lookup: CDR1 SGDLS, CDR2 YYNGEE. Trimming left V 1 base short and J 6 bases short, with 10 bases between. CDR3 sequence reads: CASSVQGEDGYTF. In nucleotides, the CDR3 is TGTGCCAGCAGCGTACAGGGTGAGGATGGCTACACCTTC.

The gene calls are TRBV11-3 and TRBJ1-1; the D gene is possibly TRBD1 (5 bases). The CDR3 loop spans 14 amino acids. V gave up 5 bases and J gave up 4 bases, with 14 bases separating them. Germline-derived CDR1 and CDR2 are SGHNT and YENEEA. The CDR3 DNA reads TGTGCCAGCAGCCCAGGGCCCGCGAGCACTGAAGCTTTCTTT. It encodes CASSPGPASTEAFF.

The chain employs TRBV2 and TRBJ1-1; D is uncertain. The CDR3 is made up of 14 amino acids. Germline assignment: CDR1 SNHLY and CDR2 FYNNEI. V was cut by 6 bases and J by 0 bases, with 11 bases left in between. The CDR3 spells CASRGRSMNTEAFF. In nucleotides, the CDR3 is TGTGCCAGCAGGGGTCGGTCCATGAACACTGAAGCTTTCTTT.

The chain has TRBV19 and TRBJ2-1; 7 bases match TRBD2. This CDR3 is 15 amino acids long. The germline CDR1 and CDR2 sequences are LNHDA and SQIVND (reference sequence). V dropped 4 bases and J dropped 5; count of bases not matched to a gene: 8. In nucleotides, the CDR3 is TGTGCCAGTAGTAAAGAGGCGGGAGAACACAATGAGCAGTTCTTC. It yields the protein CASSKEAGEHNEQFF. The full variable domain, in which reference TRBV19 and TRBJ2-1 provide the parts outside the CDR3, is DGGITQSPKYLFRKEGQNVTLSCEQNLNHDAMYWYRQDPGQGLRLIYYSQIVNDFQKGDIAEGYSVSREKKESFPLTVTSAQKNPTAFYLCASSKEAGEHNEQFFGPGTRLTVL.

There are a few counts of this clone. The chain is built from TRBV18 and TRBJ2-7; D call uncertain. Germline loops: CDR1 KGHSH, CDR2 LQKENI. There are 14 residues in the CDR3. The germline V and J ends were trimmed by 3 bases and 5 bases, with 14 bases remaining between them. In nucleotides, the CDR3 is TGTGCCAGCTCACCCTCTAGGACCCCCAACGAGCAGTACTTC. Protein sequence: CASSPSRTPNEQYF.